The 8 T cell receptor beta chains given below trace back to one sample, sequenced in a study of blood T cells in healthy people across ages (dated by TCRdb to 2014 to 2015). Receptors were amplified or captured by 5' RACE. The instrument given in TCRdb is Illumina HiSeq 2500. A second about 6 to 11 cycle PCR used a sample-barcoded 5' primer and a J-beta primer mix. TCRdb reprocessing: public reads trimmed at Q25 with fastp, clones called with MiXCR, in-frame beta chains kept. Each CDR3 protein gets just one entry, which takes the most common genes and DNA from the rows behind it. The sample contains some 700,000 distinct CDR3 sequences, approximately 21% of them found a single time. About 22% of the sample goes to the ten largest clones. Sequencing was done on a sample of blood. The source is a man aged 65-85 years in good health.

This clonotype was seen a few times. This chain connects TRBV28 to TRBJ1-2; no clear D. Germline-derived CDR1 and CDR2 are MDHEN and SYDVKM. The CDR3 runs 15 residues. Trimming removed 5 bases at V and 6 bases at J, with 19 bases between. The CDR3: CASSPPGQRLNGYTF. The CDR3 coding sequence is TGTGCCAGCAGTCCCCCCGGGCAGCGCCTAAATGGCTACACCTTC.

This clonotype was found a few times. The CDR3 DNA reads as TGTGCCAGCTCACCGGAACTAGCAGGAGGTACGCAGTATTTT. Encoded protein: CASSPELAGGTQYF. The chain uses TRBV18 and TRBJ2-3, with D possibly being TRBD2 (6 bases). V dropped 3 bases and J dropped 8 bases, with 15 bases sitting between them. CDR3 length equals 14 residues. Looked up from germline, CDR1 is KGHSH and CDR2 is LQKENI.

This clonotype was detected only a few times. The chain has TRBV20-1 and TRBJ1-1; D remains ambiguous. Trimming left V 3 bases short and J 0 bases short, with 11 bases between. CDR3 length: 14 amino acids. The germline gives CDR1 DFQATT, CDR2 SNEGSKA (reference sequence). DNA for the CDR3: TGCAGTGCTAGTGGCAGCCGCATGAACACTGAAGCTTTCTTT. Translating it yields CSASGSRMNTEAFF.

The chain joins TRBV12-3 or TRBV12-4 to TRBJ2-3; tentative D call: TRBD1 (5 bases). The V end was cut by 2 bases, the J end by 0 bases, with 12 bases between. The length of the CDR3 is 16 residues. CDR3 bases: TGTGCCAGCAGTTTATTTGACAGTGCTAGCACAGATACGCAGTATTTT. This encodes CASSLFDSASTDTQYF.

This clonotype was counted at least ten times. This sequence joins TRBV29-1 and TRBJ1-4; D possibly corresponds to TRBD1 (5 bases). Germline V lookup: CDR1 SQVTM, CDR2 ANQGSEA. Trimming took off 7 bases at V and 7 bases at J, with 16 bases between the two ends. CDR3 length equals 13 residues. CDR3 DNA sequence: TGCAGCGCGGGAGGCGGGGCAAGTGAAAAACTGTTTTTT. Encoded protein: CSAGGGASEKLFF.

This clonotype was seen a handful of times. The chain has TRBV5-5 and TRBJ2-5; TRBD2 might be the D (6 bases). V shed 7 bases and J shed 5 bases, with 12 bases lying between them. The CDR3 spans 12 residues. The germline V gene encodes CDR1 SGHKS and CDR2 YYEKEE (reference sequence). The CDR3 sequence is CASWDSYETQYF. CDR3 sequence (DNA): TGTGCCAGCTGGGACTCCTACGAGACCCAGTACTTC.

The V call is TRBV9, the J call TRBJ2-1, with a tentative D call TRBD2 (5 bases). Deletions cut 4 bases from V and 4 bases from J, with 15 bases between. The CDR3 length is 15 residues. The germline V gene has CDR1 SGDLS and CDR2 YYNGEE. CDR3 in DNA: TGTGCCAGCAGCCCGATCCTATCGGGGTACAATGAGCAGTTCTTC. It translates to CASSPILSGYNEQFF.

The chain couples TRBV24-1 to TRBJ2-1; 16 nucleotides match TRBD2. The J call may be in error: the DNA end matches TRBJ2-5 better. Looked up from germline, CDR1 is KGHDR and CDR2 is SFDVKD. The CDR3 contains 18 residues. CDR3 bases: TGTGCCACCAGTGATTCCGGGACTAGCGGGAGGGCCTTTGAGACCCAGTACTTC. The encoded protein is CATSDSGTSGRAFETQYF.